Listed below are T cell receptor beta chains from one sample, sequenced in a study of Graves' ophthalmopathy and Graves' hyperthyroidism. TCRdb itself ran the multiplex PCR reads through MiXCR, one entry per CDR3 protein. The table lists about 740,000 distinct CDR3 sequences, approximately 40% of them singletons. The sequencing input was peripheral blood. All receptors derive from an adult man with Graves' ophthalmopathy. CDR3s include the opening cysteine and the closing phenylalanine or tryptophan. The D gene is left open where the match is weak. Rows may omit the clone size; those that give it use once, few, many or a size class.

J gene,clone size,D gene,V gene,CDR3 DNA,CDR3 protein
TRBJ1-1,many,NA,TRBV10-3,TGTGCCAGCACCGGGTACACAAGAAAAGGCACTGAAGCTTTCTTT,CASTGYTRKGTEAFF
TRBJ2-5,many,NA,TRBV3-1,TGTGCCAGCAGCCTCGGCCCCGCTCAAGAGACCCAGTACTTC,CASSLGPAQETQYF
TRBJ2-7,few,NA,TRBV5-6,TGTGCCAGCAGCTGGGGCTCTGACTCCTACGAGCAGTACTTC,CASSWGSDSYEQYF
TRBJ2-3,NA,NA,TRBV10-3,TGTGCCATCAGTGAGGGTCGCGGGCCAGATACGCAGTATTTT,CAISEGRGPDTQYF
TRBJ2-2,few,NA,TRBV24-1,TGTGCCACCAGTGACCCTAGAGCATTGAACACCGGGGAGCTGTTTTTT,CATSDPRALNTGELFF
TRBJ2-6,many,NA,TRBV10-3,TGTGCCAGCAGTTCCGGGACACTCTCTGGGGCCAACGTCCTGACTTTC,CASSSGTLSGANVLTF
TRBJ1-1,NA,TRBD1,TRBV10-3,TGTGCCAGCAGTTACACCGCCGGGACAGGGAACACTGAAGCTTTCTTT,CASSYTAGTGNTEAFF
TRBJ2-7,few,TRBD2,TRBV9,TGTGCCAGCAGCAAAGGGACTAGTAACCACGAGCAGTACTTC,CASSKGTSNHEQYF
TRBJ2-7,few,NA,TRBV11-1,NA,CASSFYICSAPWGVSAYEQYF
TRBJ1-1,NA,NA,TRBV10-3,TGTGCCAGCAGCAGATCAGGGCAGGGAGGGGTTACTGAAGCTTTCTTT,CASSRSGQGGVTEAFF
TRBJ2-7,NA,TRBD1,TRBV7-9,TGTGCCAGCAGCCAGGGCACAGGGGTCTACGAGCAGTACTTC,CASSQGTGVYEQYF
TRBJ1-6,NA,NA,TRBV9,TGTGCCAGCAGCGTAGAGGGCAGATTGAACTCACCCCTCCACTTT,CASSVEGRLNSPLHF
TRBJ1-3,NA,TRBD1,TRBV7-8,TGTGCCAGCAGCTTAGCCTTCCAGGGGGCTGCTGGAAACACCATATATTTT,CASSLAFQGAAGNTIYF
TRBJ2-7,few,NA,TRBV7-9,TGTGCCAGCAGGGGTACAGGGGGCCATAGCGGGGATGCCTACGAGCAGTACTTC,CASRGTGGHSGDAYEQYF
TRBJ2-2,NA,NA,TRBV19,TGTGCCAGTAGTGGGCAGGGTTTGGCCGGGGAGCTGTTTTTT,CASSGQGLAGELFF
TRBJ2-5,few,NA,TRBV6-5,TGTGCCAGCAGTGGAGGGACAGCCTCCCAAGAGACCCAGTACTTC,CASSGGTASQETQYF
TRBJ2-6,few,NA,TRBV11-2,TGCGCCAGCAGCCAAGTTCGTTACCCTGGGGCCAACGTCCTGACTTTC,CASSQVRYPGANVLTF
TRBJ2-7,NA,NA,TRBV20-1,TGCAGTGCTAGAGATGGCGGACAAACCTCCTACGAGCAGTACTTC,CSARDGGQTSYEQYF
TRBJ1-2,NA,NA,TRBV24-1,TGTGCCAGCAGGTCAGGGGTACTTGGCTACACCTTC,CASRSGVLGYTF
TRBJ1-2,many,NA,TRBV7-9,TGTGCCAGCAGCCGCAGGGACTTCGACATGCGAAATGGCTACACCTTC,CASSRRDFDMRNGYTF
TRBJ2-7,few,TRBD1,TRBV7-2,TGTGCCAGCAGCTTCGGGACAGGGAATGCCTACGAGCAGTACTTC,CASSFGTGNAYEQYF
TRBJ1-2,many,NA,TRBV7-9,TGTGCCAGCAGCGCACAGGTCCACTATGGCTACACCTTC,CASSAQVHYGYTF
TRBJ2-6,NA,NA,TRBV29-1,TGCAGCGTTGAAGATGAAGGGGGGGAGAACACCGGGGCCAACGTCCTGACTTTC,CSVEDEGGENTGANVLTF
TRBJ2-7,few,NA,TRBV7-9,TGTGCCAGCAGCTTAGGTTTCTCAAGCTCCTACGAGCAGTACTTC,CASSLGFSSSYEQYF
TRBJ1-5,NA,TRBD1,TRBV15,TGTGCCACCAGCAGAGATCGATTTATCCGGACAGGAAGGCCCCAATCGAGGCCCCAGCATTTT,CATSRDRFIRTGRPQSRPQHF
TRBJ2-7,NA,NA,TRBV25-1,TGTGCCAGCAGTTTATCGAGTTCAGGGGTCGAGCAGTACTTC,CASSLSSSGVEQYF
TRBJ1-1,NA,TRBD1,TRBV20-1,TGCAGTGCACCCGGGACAGGGGGCTACTCAGGTGAAGCTTTCTTT,CSAPGTGGYSGEAFF
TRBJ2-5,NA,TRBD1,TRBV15,TGTGCCACCTCTCTTGACAGGGGGACGGAGACCCAGTACTTC,CATSLDRGTETQYF
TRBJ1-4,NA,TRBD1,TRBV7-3,TGTGCCAGCAGCGTAGCTACAATCGGGCCCGCAGGGGGTATTGAAAAACTGTTTTTT,CASSVATIGPAGGIEKLFF
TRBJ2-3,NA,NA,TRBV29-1,TGCAGCTCCACTCCCCGGCAGGGAGGAGATACGCAGTATTTT,CSSTPRQGGDTQYF
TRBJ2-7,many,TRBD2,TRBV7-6,TGTGCCAGCAGCCTGGGACTATCCCGGGAGCAGTACTTC,CASSLGLSREQYF
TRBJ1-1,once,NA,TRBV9,TGTGCCAGCAGCGTAGGGGCAGAGGTTTTGGCTTTCTTT,CASSVGAEVLAFF
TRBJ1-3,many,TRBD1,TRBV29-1,TGCAGCGTAAAAACAGGGGGACACACCATATATTTT,CSVKTGGHTIYF
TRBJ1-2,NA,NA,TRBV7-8,TGTGCCAGCACCCCCATGGTTGGGGTTAACTATGGCTACACCTTC,CASTPMVGVNYGYTF
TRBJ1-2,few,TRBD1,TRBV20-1,TGCAGTGCTATGACCGCGGGGGGACAGAAGGCTTATCATGGCTACACCTTC,CSAMTAGGQKAYHGYTF
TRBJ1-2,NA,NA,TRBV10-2,TGCGCCAGCGGCCAGGGAAATGGCTACACCTTC,CASGQGNGYTF
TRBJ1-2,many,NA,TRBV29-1,TGCAGCGTTGTACGCCGAAGGGAGGGCTATGGCTACACCTTC,CSVVRRREGYGYTF
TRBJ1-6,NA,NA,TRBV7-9,TGTGCCAGCAGTCCTTTGGGACGAGGAAGGTCCTATAATTCACCCCTCCACTTT,CASSPLGRGRSYNSPLHF
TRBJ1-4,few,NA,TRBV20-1,TGCAGTGCTGAAGGCGGGGGTTTAGCCAATGAAAAACTGTTTTTT,CSAEGGGLANEKLFF
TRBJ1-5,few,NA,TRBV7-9,TGTGCCAGCCTACCCCCTTTGGGCAATCAGCCCCAGCATTTT,CASLPPLGNQPQHF
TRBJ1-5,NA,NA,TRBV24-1,TGTGCCAGCAGTCACTATAGCAATCAGCCCCAGCATTTT,CASSHYSNQPQHF
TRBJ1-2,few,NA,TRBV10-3,TGTGCCAGCAGACCACCTCGTTCCAAGGTCTATGGCTACACCTTC,CASRPPRSKVYGYTF
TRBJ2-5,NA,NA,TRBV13,TGTGCCAGCAGTTCCGGTAGGCGCGTAATAAACCAAGAGACCCAGTACTTC,CASSSGRRVINQETQYF
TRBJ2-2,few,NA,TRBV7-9,TGTGCCAGCGTGGAGTTCGCGAACACCGGGGAGCTGTTTTTT,CASVEFANTGELFF
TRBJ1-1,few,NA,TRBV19,TGTGCCAGTACCAAACAGGGTTGGGAAATGAACACTGAAGCTTTCTTT,CASTKQGWEMNTEAFF
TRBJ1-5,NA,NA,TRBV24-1,TGTGCTAGTCCCCGCAGGGAAGTGGATCCCCAGCATTTT,CASPRREVDPQHF
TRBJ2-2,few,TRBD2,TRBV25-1,TGTGCCAGTAGTCCAAGCGGGGGAGGAACCGGGGAGCTGTTTTTT,CASSPSGGGTGELFF
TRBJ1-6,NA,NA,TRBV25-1,TGTGCCAGTTTCAGGGCCGAGAATTCACCCCTCCACTTT,CASFRAENSPLHF